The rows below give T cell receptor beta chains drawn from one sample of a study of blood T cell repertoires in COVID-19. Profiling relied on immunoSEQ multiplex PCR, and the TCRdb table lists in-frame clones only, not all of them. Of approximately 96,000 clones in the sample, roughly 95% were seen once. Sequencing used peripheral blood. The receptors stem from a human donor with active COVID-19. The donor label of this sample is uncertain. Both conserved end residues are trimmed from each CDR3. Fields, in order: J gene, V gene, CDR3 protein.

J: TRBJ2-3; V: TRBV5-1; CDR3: ASSLGLAVTDTQY
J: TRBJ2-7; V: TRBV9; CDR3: ASSVAGGKYEQY
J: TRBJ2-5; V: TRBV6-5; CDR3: ASSTAGQPGGTQY
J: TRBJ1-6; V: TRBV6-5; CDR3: ASSYSRADNSPLH
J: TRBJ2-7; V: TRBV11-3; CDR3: ASSFYMEQY
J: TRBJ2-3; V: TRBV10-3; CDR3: AISGPRQGPGNTQY
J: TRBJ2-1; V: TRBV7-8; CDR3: ASSLTRQGSGGAQQF
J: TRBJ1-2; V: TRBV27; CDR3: ASSLSRTGREEA
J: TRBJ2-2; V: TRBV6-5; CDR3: ASSSGTRGWGGELF
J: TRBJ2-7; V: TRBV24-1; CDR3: ATSDSGNREQY